The source of this T cell receptor (beta chain) is a study of response to subunit inactivated influenza vaccine. General study results and limits: Each seasonal influenza vaccination recruits few new T cells, the authors suggested.

The germline V and J ends were trimmed by 5 bases and 0 bases, with 13 bases remaining between them. This CDR3 has 15 amino acids. Germline V lookup: CDR1 SGHRS, CDR2 YFSETQ. TCRdb independently ran MiXCR on the RT-PCR reads; one entry per CDR3 protein. The sample shows about 780,000 distinct CDR3 sequences, less than 20% of them seen only once. In its sample, this clonotype was seen many times. Its antigen is still unknown. The input for sequencing was PBMCs from blood, taken roughly 5 days after vaccination. V gene TRBV5-1 combines with J gene TRBJ2-3; no reliable D call. The receptor's source is a man between 50 and 59 years old who received an inactivated influenza vaccine. The CDR3 DNA is TGCGCCAGCAGAGTCGGGCCAGCGAGCACAGATACGCAGTATTTT. Translating gives CASRVGPASTDTQYF.